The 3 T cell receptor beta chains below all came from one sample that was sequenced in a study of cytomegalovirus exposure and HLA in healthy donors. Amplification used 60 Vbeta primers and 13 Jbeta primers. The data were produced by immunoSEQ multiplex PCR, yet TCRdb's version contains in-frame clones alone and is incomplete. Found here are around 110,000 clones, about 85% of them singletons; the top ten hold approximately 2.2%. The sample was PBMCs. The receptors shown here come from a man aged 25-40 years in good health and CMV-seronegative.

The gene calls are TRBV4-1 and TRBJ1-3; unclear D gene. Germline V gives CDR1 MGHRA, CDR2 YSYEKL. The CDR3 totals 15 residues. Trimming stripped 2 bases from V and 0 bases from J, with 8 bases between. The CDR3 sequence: CASSQLISSGNTIYF. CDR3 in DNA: TGCGCCAGCAGCCAACTAATAAGCTCTGGAAACACCATATATTTT.

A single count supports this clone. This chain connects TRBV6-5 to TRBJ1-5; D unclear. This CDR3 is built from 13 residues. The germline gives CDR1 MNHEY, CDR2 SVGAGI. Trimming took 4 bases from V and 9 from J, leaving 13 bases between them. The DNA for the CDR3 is TGTGCCAGCAGTTGGTCTCCCCTAGGGCCCCAGCATTTT. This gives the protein CASSWSPLGPQHF.

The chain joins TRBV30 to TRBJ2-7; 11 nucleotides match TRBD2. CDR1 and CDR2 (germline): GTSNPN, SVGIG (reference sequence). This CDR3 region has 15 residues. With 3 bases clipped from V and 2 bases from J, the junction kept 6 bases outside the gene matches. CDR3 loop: CAWRASGRSTYEQYF. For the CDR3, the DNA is TGTGCCTGGAGGGCTAGCGGGAGGTCTACCTACGAGCAGTACTTC.